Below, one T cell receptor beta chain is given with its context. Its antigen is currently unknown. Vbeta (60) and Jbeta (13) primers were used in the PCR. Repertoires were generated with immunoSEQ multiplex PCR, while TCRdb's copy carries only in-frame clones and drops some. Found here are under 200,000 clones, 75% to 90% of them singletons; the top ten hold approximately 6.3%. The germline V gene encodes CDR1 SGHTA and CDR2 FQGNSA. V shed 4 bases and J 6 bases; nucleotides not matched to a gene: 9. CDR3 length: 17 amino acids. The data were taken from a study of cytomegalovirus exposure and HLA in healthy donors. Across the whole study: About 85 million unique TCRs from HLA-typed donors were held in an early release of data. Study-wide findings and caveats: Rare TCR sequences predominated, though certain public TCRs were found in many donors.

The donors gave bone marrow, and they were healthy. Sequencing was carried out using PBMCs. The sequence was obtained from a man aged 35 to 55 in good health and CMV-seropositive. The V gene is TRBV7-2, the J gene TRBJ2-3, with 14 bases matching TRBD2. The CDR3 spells CASSSGLAGGTWDTQYF. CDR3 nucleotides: TGTGCCAGCAGCTCAGGACTAGCGGGGGGTACCTGGGATACGCAGTATTTT. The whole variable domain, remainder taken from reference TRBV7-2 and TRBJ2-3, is GAGVSQSPSNKVTEKGKDVELRCDPISGHTALYWYRQSLGQGLEFLIYFQGNSAPDKSGLPSDRFSAERTGGSVSTLTIQRTQQEDSAVYLCASSSGLAGGTWDTQYFGPGTRLTVL.